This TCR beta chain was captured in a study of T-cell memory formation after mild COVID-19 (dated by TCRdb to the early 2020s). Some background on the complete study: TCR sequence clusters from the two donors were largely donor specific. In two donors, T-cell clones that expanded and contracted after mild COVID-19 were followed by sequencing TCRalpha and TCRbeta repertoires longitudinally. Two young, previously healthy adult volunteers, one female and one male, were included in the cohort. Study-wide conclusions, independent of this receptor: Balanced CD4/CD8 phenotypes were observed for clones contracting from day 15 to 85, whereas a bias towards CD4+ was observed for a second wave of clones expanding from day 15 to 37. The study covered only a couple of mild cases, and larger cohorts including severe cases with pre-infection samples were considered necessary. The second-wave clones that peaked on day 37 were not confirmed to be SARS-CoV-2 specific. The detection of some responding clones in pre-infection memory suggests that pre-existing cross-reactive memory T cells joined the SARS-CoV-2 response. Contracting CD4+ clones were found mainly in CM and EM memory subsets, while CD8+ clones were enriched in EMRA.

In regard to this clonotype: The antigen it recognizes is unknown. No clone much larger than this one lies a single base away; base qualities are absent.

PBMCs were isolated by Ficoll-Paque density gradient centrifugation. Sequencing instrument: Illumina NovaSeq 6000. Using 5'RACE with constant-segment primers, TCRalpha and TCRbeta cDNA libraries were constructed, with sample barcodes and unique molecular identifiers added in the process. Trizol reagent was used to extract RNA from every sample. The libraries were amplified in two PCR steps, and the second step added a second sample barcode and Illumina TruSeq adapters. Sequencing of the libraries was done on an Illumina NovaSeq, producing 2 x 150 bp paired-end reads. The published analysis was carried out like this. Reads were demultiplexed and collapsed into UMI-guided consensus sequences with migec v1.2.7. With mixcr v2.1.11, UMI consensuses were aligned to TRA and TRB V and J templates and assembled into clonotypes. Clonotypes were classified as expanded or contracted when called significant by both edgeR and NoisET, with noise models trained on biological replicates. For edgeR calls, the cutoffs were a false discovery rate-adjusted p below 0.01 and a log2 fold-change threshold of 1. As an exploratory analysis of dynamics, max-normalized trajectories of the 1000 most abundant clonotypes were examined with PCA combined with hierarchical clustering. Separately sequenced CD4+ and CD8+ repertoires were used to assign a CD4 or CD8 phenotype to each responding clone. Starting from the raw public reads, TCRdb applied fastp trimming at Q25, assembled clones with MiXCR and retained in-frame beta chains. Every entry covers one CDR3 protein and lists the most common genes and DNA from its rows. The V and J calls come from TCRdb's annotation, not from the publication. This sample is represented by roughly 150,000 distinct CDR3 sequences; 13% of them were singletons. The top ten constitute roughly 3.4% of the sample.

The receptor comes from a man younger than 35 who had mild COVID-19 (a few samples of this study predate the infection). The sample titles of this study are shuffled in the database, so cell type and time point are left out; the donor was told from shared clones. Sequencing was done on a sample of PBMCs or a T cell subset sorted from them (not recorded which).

DNA sequence: TGCGCCAGCAGCACGGGGACAGTCACCCCAGATACGCAGTATTTT. The resulting protein is CASSTGTVTPDTQYF. Rearrangement joined TRBV5-1 to TRBJ2-3; TRBD1 aligns with 7 central bases. The germline V gene provides CDR1 SGHRS and CDR2 YFSETQ. The cysteine opens and the phenylalanine closes a CDR3 of 15 amino acids. CDR3 DNA is the only sequence kept; it has 45 bases, read in frame from the first base. From V the trimming removes 4 bases and from J it removes 4 bases, while the gene matches leave 9 bases of the junction unaccounted for.